These T cell receptor beta chains were read from a single sample in a study of T cell responses to AZD1222 COVID-19 vaccine. Here immunoSEQ multiplex PCR was the method, and the copy in TCRdb shows in-frame clones only, minus some. The table has roughly 100,000 clones, more than 90% seen once. Specimen: peripheral blood, collected on day 0 of AZD1222 vaccination. The receptors were sampled from an adult in good health. CDR3s include the opening cysteine and the closing phenylalanine or tryptophan. D genes are given only for firm matches. Size is omitted from some rows. Given values are once, few, many or a class for expanded clones.

J gene: TRBJ1-4
clone size: .
D gene: .
CDR3 length: 14
V gene: TRBV6-5
CDR3 protein: CASSPGRVREKLFF
CDR3 DNA: TGTGCCAGCAGCCCCGGCCGGGTTCGGGAAAAACTGTTTTTT

J gene: TRBJ2-6
clone size: .
D gene: .
CDR3 length: 17
V gene: TRBV27
CDR3 protein: CASSFRPASSGANVLTF
CDR3 DNA: TGTGCCAGCAGTTTCCGGCCAGCCTCCTCTGGGGCCAACGTCCTGACTTTC

J gene: TRBJ2-1
clone size: .
D gene: .
CDR3 length: 12
V gene: TRBV29-1
CDR3 protein: CSVDPRDYEQFF
CDR3 DNA: TGCAGCGTTGACCCTCGGGACTATGAGCAGTTCTTC

J gene: TRBJ1-1
clone size: .
D gene: .
CDR3 length: 15
V gene: TRBV18
CDR3 protein: CASSPSISGDREAFF
CDR3 DNA: TGTGCCAGCTCACCTTCTATCTCGGGCGATCGTGAAGCTTTCTTT

J gene: TRBJ2-7
clone size: .
D gene: .
CDR3 length: 15
V gene: TRBV16
CDR3 protein: CASSQSTPKPYEQYF
CDR3 DNA: TGTGCCAGCAGCCAATCAACACCGAAGCCCTACGAGCAGTACTTC

J gene: TRBJ2-7
clone size: .
D gene: .
CDR3 length: 14
V gene: TRBV9
CDR3 protein: CASSPRDTPYEQYF
CDR3 DNA: TGTGCCAGCAGCCCCCGGGACACCCCCTACGAGCAGTACTTC

J gene: TRBJ2-5
clone size: .
D gene: .
CDR3 length: 15
V gene: TRBV3-1/TRBV3-2
CDR3 protein: CASSPGGARQETQYF
CDR3 DNA: TGTGCCAGCAGCCCAGGGGGGGCCCGGCAAGAGACCCAGTACTTC

J gene: TRBJ2-3
clone size: few
D gene: TRBD1
CDR3 length: 20
V gene: TRBV6-1
CDR3 protein: CASSDQGQGARGLYTDTQYF
CDR3 DNA: TGTGCCAGCAGTGATCAAGGACAGGGAGCAAGGGGTCTGTACACAGATACGCAGTATTTT

J gene: TRBJ1-6
clone size: .
D gene: .
CDR3 length: 15
V gene: TRBV27
CDR3 protein: CASSFRGNDNSPLHF
CDR3 DNA: TGTGCCAGCAGTTTCAGGGGAAATGATAATTCACCCCTCCACTTT

J gene: TRBJ1-4
clone size: .
D gene: .
CDR3 length: 15
V gene: TRBV11-3
CDR3 protein: CASSSDPATNEKLFF
CDR3 DNA: TGTGCCAGCAGTTCCGATCCCGCAACTAATGAAAAACTGTTTTTT